This TCR beta chain was identified during a study of cytomegalovirus exposure and HLA in healthy donors. The PCR made use of 60 Vbeta and 13 Jbeta primers. Produced via immunoSEQ multiplex PCR; TCRdb's table is partial and in-frame only. The sample includes about 160,000 clones, over 80% of them seen just once. Study results and caveats: Earlier findings revealed that most TCR beta V segments proved productive either about 87% or about 30% of the time.

This CDR3 has 15 residues. Germline loops: CDR1 SEHNR, CDR2 FQNEAQ (reference sequence). This clone appeared once. What it recognizes is unknown. At one of its ends the junction is not consistent with the germline gene, which may arise from a read error. The sequence derives from a woman aged 18 to 35 in good health and CMV-seronegative. The sample taken for sequencing was PBMCs. The V and J genes are TRBV7-9 and TRBJ2-1; 9 nucleotides match TRBD1. As DNA, the CDR3 is TGTTCCAGCCGATTCCTGACAGGGGGGTACAATGAGCAGTTCTTC. Its protein is CSSRFLTGGYNEQFF.